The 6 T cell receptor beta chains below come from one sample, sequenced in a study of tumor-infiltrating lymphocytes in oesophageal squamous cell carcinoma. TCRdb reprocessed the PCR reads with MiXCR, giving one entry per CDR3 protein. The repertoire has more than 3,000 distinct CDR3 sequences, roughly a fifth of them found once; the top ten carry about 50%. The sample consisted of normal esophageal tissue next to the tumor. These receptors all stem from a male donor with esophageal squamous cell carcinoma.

CDR3 nucleotides: TGTGCCAGCAGCCCAAATCCTAGCGGGGGACAAGAGACCCAGTACTTC. Protein: CASSPNPSGGQETQYF. The chain employs TRBV5-4 and TRBJ2-5; TRBD2 matches at 10 bases. Germline V gene data show CDR1 as SGHNT and CDR2 as YYREEE (reference sequence). This CDR3 region has 16 residues. With V trimmed by 4 bases and J by 2 bases, 8 bases remained unmatched.

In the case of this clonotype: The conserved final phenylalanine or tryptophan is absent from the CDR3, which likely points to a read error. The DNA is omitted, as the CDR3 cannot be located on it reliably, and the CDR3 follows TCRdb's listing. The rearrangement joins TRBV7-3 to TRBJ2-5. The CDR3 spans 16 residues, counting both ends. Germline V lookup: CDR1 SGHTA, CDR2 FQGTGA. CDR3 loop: CASSLGWKQETQYFGA.

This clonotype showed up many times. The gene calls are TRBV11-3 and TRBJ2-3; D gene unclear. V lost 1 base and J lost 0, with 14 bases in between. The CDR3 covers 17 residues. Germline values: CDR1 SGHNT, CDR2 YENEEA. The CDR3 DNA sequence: TGTGCCAGCAGCTTAGGTACAGAGGCGGCTAGCACAGATACGCAGTATTTT. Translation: CASSLGTEAASTDTQYF.

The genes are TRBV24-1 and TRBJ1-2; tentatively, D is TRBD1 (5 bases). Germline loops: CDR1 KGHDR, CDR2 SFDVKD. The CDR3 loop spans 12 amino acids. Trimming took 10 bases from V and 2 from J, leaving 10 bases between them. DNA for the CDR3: TGTGCCACACGGGACGGCAACTATGGCTACACCTTC. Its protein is CATRDGNYGYTF.

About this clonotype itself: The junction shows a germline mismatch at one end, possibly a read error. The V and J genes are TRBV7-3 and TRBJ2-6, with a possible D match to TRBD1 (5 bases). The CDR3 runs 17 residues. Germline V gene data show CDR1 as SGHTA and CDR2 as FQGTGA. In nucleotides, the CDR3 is TGTGACAGCAGCCCACCACCAGGCCTCTCTGGGGCCAACGGCGTGACGTTC. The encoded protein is CDSSPPPGLSGANGVTF. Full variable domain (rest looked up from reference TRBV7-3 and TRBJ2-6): GAGVSQTPSNKVTEKGKYVELRCDPISGHTALYWYRQSLGQGPEFLIYFQGTGAADDSGLPNDRFFAVRPEGSVSTLKIQRTERGDSAVYLCDSSPPPGLSGANGVTFGAGSRLTVL.

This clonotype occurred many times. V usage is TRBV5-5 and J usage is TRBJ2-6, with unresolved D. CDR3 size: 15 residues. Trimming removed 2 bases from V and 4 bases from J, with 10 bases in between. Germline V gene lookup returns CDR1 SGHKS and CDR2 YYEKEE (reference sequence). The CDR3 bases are TGTGCCAGCAGCTTAGGTGGTGTGGGGGCCAACGTCCTGACTTTC. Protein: CASSLGGVGANVLTF.